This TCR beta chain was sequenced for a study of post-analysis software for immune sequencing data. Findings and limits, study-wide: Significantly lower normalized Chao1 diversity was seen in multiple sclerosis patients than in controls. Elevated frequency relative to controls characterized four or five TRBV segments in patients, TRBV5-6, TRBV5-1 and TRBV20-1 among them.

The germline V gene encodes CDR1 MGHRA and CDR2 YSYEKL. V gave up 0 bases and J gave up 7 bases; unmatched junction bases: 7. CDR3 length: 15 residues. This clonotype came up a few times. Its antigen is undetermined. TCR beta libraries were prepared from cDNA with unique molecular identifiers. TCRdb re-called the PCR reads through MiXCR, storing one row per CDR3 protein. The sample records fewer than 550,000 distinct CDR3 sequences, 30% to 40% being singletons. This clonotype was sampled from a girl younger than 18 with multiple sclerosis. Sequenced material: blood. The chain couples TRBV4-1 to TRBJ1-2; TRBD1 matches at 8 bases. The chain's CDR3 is CASSQDAGGAGGYTF. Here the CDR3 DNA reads TGCGCCAGCAGCCAAGATGCAGGGGGCGCGGGTGGCTACACCTTC.